This passage covers 16 T cell receptor beta chains from one sample sequenced in a study of blood T cell repertoires in COVID-19. Method: immunoSEQ multiplex PCR; TCRdb's copy keeps in-frame clones and lacks some. The sample contains roughly 250,000 clones, about 85% of which appear only once. The specimen sequenced was peripheral blood. These receptors all stem from a woman in her sixties or seventies with active or convalescent COVID-19.

The chain links TRBV6-5 to TRBJ1-3, with D unclear. Germline assignment: CDR1 MNHEY and CDR2 SVGAGI. This CDR3 region has 16 residues. V lost 2 bases, J lost 0 bases, and 11 bases lay in between. The CDR3 region is CASSYRSGYSGNTIYF. CDR3 nucleotides: TGTGCCAGCAGTTACCGGTCGGGATACTCTGGAAACACCATATATTTT.

The chain uses TRBV19 and TRBJ2-7; the match to TRBD1 covers 9 bases. V dropped 3 bases and J dropped 1; count of bases not matched to a gene: 4. The CDR3 is 15 amino acids. Germline CDR1 reads LNHDA; CDR2 reads SQIVND (reference sequence). The CDR3 region has the DNA TGTGCCAGTAGTATTGGGACAGGGCCATCCTACGAGCAGTACTTC. Protein: CASSIGTGPSYEQYF.

J is TRBJ2-7 and V is TRBV7-9; D is unresolved. Trimming cost V 5 bases and J 4 bases, with 12 bases left between them. Germline CDR1 reads SEHNR; CDR2 reads FQNEAQ (reference sequence). CDR3 size: 13 residues. The CDR3 loop is CASSPDGQYEQYV. As DNA, the CDR3 is TGTGCCAGCAGCCCAGATGGGCAATACGAGCAGTACGTC.

This rearrangement joins TRBV3-1 (or the pseudogene TRBV3-2) to TRBJ1-5, with a possible D match to TRBD1 (5 bases). The CDR3 contains 15 residues. In germline, CDR1 is LGHDT, CDR2 YNNKEL (reference sequence). V was cut by 4 bases and J by 7 bases, with 17 bases left in between. CDR3 nucleotides: TGTGCCAGCAGCCCCCACTTTCAGGGAGGCCAGCCCCAGCATTTT. Amino acids: CASSPHFQGGQPQHF.

V is TRBV6-1 and J is TRBJ2-7; D ambiguous. Trimming removed 2 bases from V and 6 bases from J, with 17 bases in between. The CDR3 extends over 15 amino acids. Germline V lookup: CDR1 MNHNS, CDR2 SASEGT. The CDR3 bases are TGTGCCAGCAGTGAAAAATCCCCCCAGGTCGGCGAGCAGTACGTC. This sequence encodes CASSEKSPQVGEQYV.

The chain is built from TRBV14 and TRBJ2-5, with 7 bases lining up with TRBD2. V trimming: 0 bases; J trimming: 1 base; junction bases outside the gene matches: 8. The CDR3 consists of 17 residues. Germline assignment: CDR1 SGHDN and CDR2 FVKESK. CDR3: CASSQDPALATQETQYF. DNA of the CDR3: TGTGCCAGCAGCCAAGACCCCGCACTAGCGACCCAAGAGACCCAGTACTTC.

This clone has only one observation. The V and J genes are TRBV7-2 and TRBJ1-5; the D gene is possibly TRBD1 (5 bases). V lost 5 bases and J lost 7, with 15 bases in between. CDR1 and CDR2 (germline): SGHTA, FQGNSA. The CDR3 is made up of 14 amino acids. CDR3 region: CASSQWEGRQPQHF. CDR3 in DNA: TGTGCCAGCAGCCAATGGGAGGGGAGACAGCCCCAGCATTTT.

V is TRBV15 and J is TRBJ2-7, with 8 nucleotides matching TRBD1. Trimming removed 3 bases from V and 5 bases from J; junction bases left unmatched: 6. The V gene's germline CDR1 is LNHNV and CDR2 YYDKDF (reference sequence). The CDR3 loop spans 14 amino acids. For the CDR3, the DNA is TGTGCCACCAGCAGCAGACAGGGGATCCACGAGCAGTACTTC. Its translation is CATSSRQGIHEQYF.

V usage is TRBV27 and J usage is TRBJ1-3, with D unclear. This CDR3 is 16 amino acids long. V was trimmed by 0 bases and J by 3 bases, leaving 12 bases between them. The germline CDR1 and CDR2 sequences are MNHEY and SMNVEV (reference sequence). The CDR3 DNA follows: TGTGCCAGCAGTTTATCGATCCCCGGGTTTGGAAACACCATATATTTT. Its protein is CASSLSIPGFGNTIYF.

Remarks on this clone: One junction end disagrees with the germline gene, perhaps due to a read error. V and J are TRBV19 and TRBJ2-1, with D tentatively TRBD2 (5 bases). Germline V CDR1 and CDR2: LNHDA, SQIVND (reference sequence). The CDR3 is 14 residues long. The CDR3 DNA is TGTGCCAGTAGTATAGACTCACAGAGTAGGAGGAGGCTCTTC. Protein product: CASSIDSQSRRRLF. The whole variable domain, remainder taken from reference TRBV19 and TRBJ2-1, is DGGITQSPKYLFRKEGQNVTLSCEQNLNHDAMYWYRQDPGQGLRLIYYSQIVNDFQKGDIAEGYSVSREKKESFPLTVTSAQKNPTAFYLCASSIDSQSRRRLFGPGTRLTVL.

This clone was detected only once. V usage is TRBV18 and J usage is TRBJ2-2; tentatively, D is TRBD2 (6 bases). V shed 8 bases and J shed 7 bases, with 11 bases lying between them. The CDR3 is made up of 12 amino acids. In germline, CDR1 is KGHSH, CDR2 LQKENI. CDR3 DNA: TGTGCCAGCCGAAATAGCGGCGGGGAGCTGTTTTTT. It specifies CASRNSGGELFF.

The chain has TRBV9 and TRBJ1-2; D gene unclear. Germline V gives CDR1 SGDLS, CDR2 YYNGEE. The CDR3 has 15 residues. With 0 bases removed from V and 4 bases from J, the gap between germline ends came to 13 bases. The DNA for the CDR3 is TGTGCCAGCAGCGTAGCCCCAGAGGGTTCCTATGGCTACACCTTC. Translating it yields CASSVAPEGSYGYTF.

This chain connects TRBV6-6 to TRBJ2-3; D is unresolved. The ends were cut back, 2 bases at V and 4 bases at J, with 7 bases in the middle. The germline V gene encodes CDR1 MNHNY and CDR2 SVGAGI (reference sequence). CDR3 length: 13 residues. CDR3 loop: CASSYPGSDTQYF. In nucleotides, the CDR3 is TGTGCCAGCAGTTACCCCGGTTCAGATACGCAGTATTTT.

In its sample, this clone was seen a few times. The gene calls are TRBV6-2 or TRBV6-3 and TRBJ2-7; D not certain. The CDR3 spans 12 residues. Germline CDR1 is MNHEY and CDR2 is SVGEGT. Trimming removed 0 bases at V and 2 bases at J, with 2 bases between. CDR3 sequence (DNA): TGTGCCAGCAGTTACTCCACCTACGAGCAGTACGTC. Protein: CASSYSTYEQYV.

The V and J genes are TRBV4-1 and TRBJ2-1; 7 bases match TRBD2. The CDR3 sequence is 15 residues long. CDR1 and CDR2 from the germline V gene are MGHRA and YSYEKL. J was trimmed by 6 bases and V by 0 bases; bases with no gene match: 5. CDR3 in amino acids: CASSQELAGLNEQFF. The CDR3 DNA sequence: TGCGCCAGCAGCCAAGAATTAGCGGGTCTCAATGAGCAGTTCTTC.

This clone has just a few counts. The rearrangement joins TRBV19 to TRBJ2-6, with a possible D match to TRBD2 (6 bases). The CDR3 totals 16 residues. V was cut by 3 bases and J by 2 bases, with 11 bases left in between. Germline V gene lookup returns CDR1 LNHDA and CDR2 SQIVND (reference sequence). CDR3 sequence: CASSIPRRAGANVLTF. The CDR3 DNA sequence: TGTGCCAGTAGTATCCCCAGGAGGGCTGGGGCCAACGTCCTGACTTTC. Drawing the rest from reference TRBV19 and TRBJ2-6, the complete variable domain is DGGITQSPKYLFRKEGQNVTLSCEQNLNHDAMYWYRQDPGQGLRLIYYSQIVNDFQKGDIAEGYSVSREKKESFPLTVTSAQKNPTAFYLCASSIPRRAGANVLTFGAGSRLTVL.